Shown below are 30 T cell receptor beta chains from a single sample sequenced in a study of blood T cell repertoires in COVID-19. Produced via immunoSEQ multiplex PCR; TCRdb's table is partial and in-frame only. The sample consists of roughly 230,000 clones, 90% of them appearing once. Sequencing was carried out using peripheral blood. These receptor sequences come from a woman aged 60-75 years with COVID-19, enrolled during active disease.

This clone showed up just once. DNA of the CDR3: TGTGCCAGCAGCTCGCCGGGGGTCCAAGAGACCCAGTACTTC. Protein product: CASSSPGVQETQYF. The chain uses TRBV7-3 and TRBJ2-5, with TRBD2 as a possible D gene (6 bases). Germline V gives CDR1 SGHTA, CDR2 FQGTGA. CDR3 length: 14 residues. Deletions cut 4 bases from V and 1 base from J, with 10 bases between.

Here the CDR3 DNA reads TGCGCCAGCTTTAAGACAGGGAGCCATGAAAAACTGTTTTTT. Translating it yields CASFKTGSHEKLFF. This rearrangement joins TRBV5-1 to TRBJ1-4; 7 bases are a match to TRBD1. The CDR3 runs 14 residues. Per germline, CDR1 SGHRS and CDR2 YFSETQ. The V and J ends lost 7 bases and 6 bases, in that order; junction bases with no gene match: 9.

The V and J genes are TRBV24-1 and TRBJ2-1; D is uncertain. The germline V gene has CDR1 KGHDR and CDR2 SFDVKD. Trimming removed 2 bases from V and 6 bases from J, with 13 bases in between. The CDR3 is 15 amino acids. For the CDR3, the DNA is TGTGCCACCAGTGATTCGAGCGTGGTCGGCAATGAGCAGTTCTTC. As protein: CATSDSSVVGNEQFF.

The chain employs TRBV19 and TRBJ1-5; a possible D gene is TRBD1 (5 bases). This CDR3 has 15 amino acids. CDR1 LNHDA and CDR2 SQIVND come from the germline V gene (reference sequence). V dropped 3 bases and J dropped 2 bases, with 11 bases sitting between them. This CDR3 is CASSIPGGGNQPQHF. The CDR3 coding sequence is TGTGCCAGTAGTATCCCCGGGGGGGGCAATCAGCCCCAGCATTTT.

The V gene is TRBV20-1, the J gene TRBJ1-5, with TRBD1 as a possible D gene (6 bases). Trimming shortened V by 3 bases and J by 3 bases, and 12 bases separated the two germline ends. Germline CDR1 is DFQATT and CDR2 is SNEGSKA (reference sequence). There are 14 residues in the CDR3. CDR3 DNA: TGCAGTGCTAGTACCGGACAGATCAATCAGCCCCAGCATTTT. Translated: CSASTGQINQPQHF.

This clone was detected once. The rearrangement links TRBV9 to TRBJ2-5, with D maybe TRBD2 (6 bases). Deletions cut 4 bases from V and 1 base from J, with 11 bases between. The CDR3 has 14 amino acids. Germline lookup yields CDR1 SGDLS and CDR2 YYNGEE. The CDR3 nucleotides read TGTGCCAGCAGCCCCGGGGGTTCCCAAGAGACCCAGTACTTC. Translation gives CASSPGGSQETQYF.

This clone was seen just once. The CDR3 here is CASSYRTGYEQYF. In nucleotides, the CDR3 is TGTGCCAGCAGTTACAGGACAGGGTACGAGCAGTACTTC. The chain joins TRBV6-5 to TRBJ2-7, with 8 bases lining up with TRBD1. This CDR3 comprises 13 residues. Trimming removed 2 bases from V and 4 bases from J; junction bases left unmatched: 1. Germline CDR1 is MNHEY and CDR2 is SVGAGI.

This rearrangement joins TRBV6-5 to TRBJ1-3; 8 bases match TRBD1. The junction had 5 bases not matched to a gene; V was cut back by 6 bases and J by 4 bases. CDR3 size: 14 residues. The germline V gene encodes CDR1 MNHEY and CDR2 SVGAGI. The CDR3 here is CASRTQGGGNTIYF. The CDR3 DNA sequence: TGTGCCAGCAGGACACAGGGGGGAGGAAACACCATATATTTT.

The chain links TRBV3-1 (or the pseudogene TRBV3-2) to TRBJ2-1, with TRBD2 as a possible D gene (7 bases). V shed 4 bases and J shed 4 bases, with 17 bases lying between them. The CDR3 is made up of 16 amino acids. CDR1 and CDR2 from the germline V gene are LGHDT and YNNKEL (reference sequence). Written as DNA, the CDR3 is TGTGCCAGCAGCCCCCTGAGGCGGGGGCCTTACAATGAGCAGTTCTTC. Protein sequence: CASSPLRRGPYNEQFF.

The rearrangement uses TRBV4-3 and TRBJ1-3, with D possibly being TRBD1 (6 bases). This CDR3 spans 14 amino acids. The V end was cut by 3 bases, the J end by 4 bases, with 10 bases between. Germline CDR1 reads LGHNA; CDR2 reads YSLEER. The DNA for the CDR3 is TGCGCCAGCAGCCAGAACAGGGCAGGAAACACCATATATTTT. Translating it yields CASSQNRAGNTIYF.

The chain employs TRBV6-1 and TRBJ2-7; TRBD2 aligns across 8 bases. V shed 0 bases and J 0 bases; nucleotides not matched to a gene: 10. Looked up from germline, CDR1 is MNHNS and CDR2 is SASEGT. The CDR3 consists of 18 residues. For the CDR3, the DNA is TGTGCCAGCAGTGAAGCGCAGTTCACAGCGGGGGCCTCCTACGAGCAGTACTTC. Its translation: CASSEAQFTAGASYEQYF.

The chain recombines TRBV6-6 with TRBJ2-4, with a tentative D call TRBD1 (6 bases). V was cut by 6 bases and J by 2 bases, with 11 bases left in between. The CDR3 is made up of 14 amino acids. Germline CDR1 is MNHNY and CDR2 is SVGAGI (reference sequence). The CDR3 sequence is CASRHRETKNIQYF. In nucleotides, the CDR3 is TGTGCCAGCAGACACAGGGAGACCAAAAACATTCAGTACTTC.

V is TRBV7-9 and J is TRBJ1-2; 7 bases are shared with TRBD1. V lost 0 bases to trimming and J lost 7 bases; unmatched junction nucleotides: 8. The germline CDR1 and CDR2 sequences are SEHNR and FQNEAQ (reference sequence). This CDR3 comprises 15 residues. The CDR3 nucleotides read TGTGCCAGCAGCTTAGCGCTGACAGGGAACAGTGGCTACACCTTC. It encodes CASSLALTGNSGYTF.

The V gene is TRBV4-2, the J gene TRBJ2-3, with D possibly matching TRBD1 (6 bases). V lost 0 bases and J lost 2, with 12 bases in between. Germline CDR1 and CDR2: LGHNA and YNFKEQ. The CDR3 has 16 residues. The CDR3 protein is CASSQEGALSTDTQYF. The CDR3 DNA reads TGTGCCAGCAGCCAAGAGGGGGCCCTTTCCACAGATACGCAGTATTTT.

This chain connects TRBV6-5 to TRBJ1-2; 9 bases line up with TRBD1. The CDR3 is 15 residues long. V lost 6 bases, J lost 4 bases, and 9 bases stayed unmatched. Germline CDR1 and CDR2: MNHEY and SVGAGI. CDR3 DNA sequence: TGTGCCAGCAGAATCCGGGACAGGGTGTTCTATGGCTACACCTTC. It is translated as CASRIRDRVFYGYTF.

The rearrangement links TRBV6-6 to TRBJ1-6; tentative D call: TRBD1 (6 bases). Germline V gene sequence: CDR1 MNHNY, CDR2 SVGAGI (reference sequence). The CDR3 length is 13 residues. V lost 5 bases to trimming and J lost 12 bases, with 14 bases between them. The CDR3, as DNA: TGTGCCAGCAGTACAGGGCCGGGTGGACCCCTCCACTTT. Encoded protein: CASSTGPGGPLHF.

The chain combines TRBV20-1 with TRBJ1-4, with a possible D match to TRBD1 (5 bases). V lost 4 bases and J 10 bases, leaving 10 bases between the germline ends. CDR3 length: 11 residues. The germline V gene encodes CDR1 DFQATT and CDR2 SNEGSKA (reference sequence). For the CDR3, the DNA is TGCAGTGCTATCGCTAGGGGAAAACTGTTTTTT. Translated: CSAIARGKLFF.

Here the CDR3 reads CASSFIPGGGEKLFF. CDR3 nucleotide sequence: TGTGCCAGCAGCTTCATACCAGGGGGCGGTGAAAAACTGTTTTTT. This chain joins TRBV2 and TRBJ1-4; TRBD1 matches 8 bases. Trimming took 6 bases from V and 7 from J; bases not matched to a gene: 10. This CDR3 contains 15 residues. Looked up from germline, CDR1 is SNHLY and CDR2 is FYNNEI.

The chain links TRBV7-9 to TRBJ1-3, with D hard to call. Per germline, CDR1 SEHNR and CDR2 FQNEAQ (reference sequence). The CDR3 loop spans 16 amino acids. V lost 5 bases and J 0 bases, leaving 14 bases between the germline ends. The CDR3 region is CASSTPTDYSGNTIYF. The CDR3 DNA sequence: TGTGCCAGCAGCACCCCGACGGACTACTCTGGAAACACCATATATTTT.

This chain connects TRBV7-3 to TRBJ2-1; tentative D call: TRBD1 (5 bases). The CDR3 runs 15 residues. Germline V CDR1 and CDR2: SGHTA, FQGTGA. V shed 4 bases and J shed 4 bases, with 14 bases lying between them. CDR3 coding DNA: TGTGCCAGCAGCTCGACAGTAAACTCTTACAATGAGCAGTTCTTC. It codes for CASSSTVNSYNEQFF.

This chain connects TRBV7-9 to TRBJ1-6; TRBD1 aligns across 9 bases. Germline CDR1 SEHNR, CDR2 FQNEAQ (reference sequence). This CDR3 has 17 amino acids. The V and J ends lost 5 bases and 10 bases, in that order; junction bases with no gene match: 15. The CDR3 nucleotides read TGTGCCAGCAGCCCACTGTCCGGACAGGGGAAAGAGTCACCCCTCCACTTT. Amino acids: CASSPLSGQGKESPLHF.

This chain joins TRBV28 and TRBJ2-3; the D is unclear. V was pared by 7 bases and J by 9 bases, with 17 bases between. Germline V CDR1 and CDR2: MDHEN, SYDVKM. The CDR3 sequence is 13 residues long. The CDR3 is CASTLSGVDTQYF. The CDR3 coding sequence is TGTGCCAGCACCCTTTCGGGTGTCGACACGCAGTATTTT. The full variable domain, its missing parts supplied by reference TRBV28 and TRBJ2-3, is DVKVTQSSRYLVKRTGEKVFLECVQDMDHENMFWYRQDPGLGLRLIYFSYDVKMKEKGDIPEGYSVSREKKERFSLILESASTNQTSMYLCASTLSGVDTQYFGPGTRLTVL.

The genes are TRBV7-3 and TRBJ1-1; D gene unclear. The CDR3 runs to 15 residues. Between the trimmed V and J ends, which lost 1 base and 1 base, there was a span of 10 bases. The germline gives CDR1 SGHTA, CDR2 FQGTGA. CDR3 nucleotide sequence: TGTGCCAGCAGCTTAAGAATCGCAGGGAACACTGAAGCTTTCTTT. As protein: CASSLRIAGNTEAFF.

This chain links TRBV3-1 (or the pseudogene TRBV3-2) with TRBJ1-1; 8 bases are shared with TRBD1. Germline V lookup: CDR1 LGHDT, CDR2 YNNKEL (reference sequence). This CDR3 spans 15 amino acids. V lost 0 bases and J lost 5; bases outside the gene matches: 5. The CDR3: CASSQDQGAFTEAFF. CDR3 nucleotide sequence: TGTGCCAGCAGCCAAGATCAGGGGGCCTTTACTGAAGCTTTCTTT.

The CDR3 DNA reads as TGTGCCAGCAGCTCCGGACAGGGACGGCCACCCCTCCACTTT. Translated, it gives CASSSGQGRPPLHF. This rearrangement joins TRBV7-8 to TRBJ1-6; TRBD1 aligns across 8 bases. The length of the CDR3 is 14 residues. Trimming at V came to 4 bases and at J to 11 bases, leaving 7 bases not matched to a gene. CDR1 and CDR2 (germline): SGHVS, FQNEAQ.

V is TRBV7-9 and J is TRBJ1-6; 9 positions match TRBD1. The CDR3 length is 18 residues. The trim removed 3 bases at V and 5 bases at J, leaving 11 bases unmatched. Germline values: CDR1 SEHNR, CDR2 FQNEAQ (reference sequence). CDR3 in amino acids: CASSLGIQGALDNSPLHF. CDR3 nucleotide sequence: TGTGCCAGCAGCTTGGGGATACAGGGGGCTCTGGATAATTCACCCCTCCACTTT.

The V gene is TRBV19, the J gene TRBJ1-2; D is undetermined. The germline CDR1 and CDR2 sequences are LNHDA and SQIVND (reference sequence). The CDR3 loop spans 18 amino acids. V lost 1 base and J 0 bases, leaving 18 bases between the germline ends. CDR3 nucleotide sequence: TGTGCCAGTAGTATAGCACGGCCTACCTCGGCGGCTAACTATGGCTACACCTTC. Encoded protein: CASSIARPTSAANYGYTF. Full variable domain (rest looked up from reference TRBV19 and TRBJ1-2): DGGITQSPKYLFRKEGQNVTLSCEQNLNHDAMYWYRQDPGQGLRLIYYSQIVNDFQKGDIAEGYSVSREKKESFPLTVTSAQKNPTAFYLCASSIARPTSAANYGYTFGSGTRLTVV.

This clone was recorded only once. The chain uses TRBV7-9 and TRBJ2-1; 7 bases agree with TRBD2. The CDR3 has 15 residues. Unmatched junction bases numbered 4, after V lost 0 bases and J lost 5 bases. Germline CDR1 reads SEHNR; CDR2 reads FQNEAQ (reference sequence). CDR3 DNA: TGTGCCAGCAGCTTAGCTCCAGCGGGGCACAATGAGCAGTTCTTC. Its protein product is CASSLAPAGHNEQFF. Full variable domain (missing parts from reference TRBV7-9 and TRBJ2-1): DTGVSQNPRHKITKRGQNVTFRCDPISEHNRLYWYRQTLGQGPEFLTYFQNEAQLEKSRLLSDRFSAERPKGSFSTLEIQRTEQGDSAMYLCASSLAPAGHNEQFFGPGTRLTVL.

The chain has TRBV29-1 and TRBJ1-1, with TRBD1 as a possible D gene (5 bases). This CDR3 has 14 residues. Germline CDR1 and CDR2: SQVTM and ANQGSEA. The ends were cut back, 7 bases at V and 0 bases at J, with 15 bases in the middle. The CDR3 coding sequence is TGCAGCGCCGCGAAGACAGCCATGAACACTGAAGCTTTCTTT. Its translation is CSAAKTAMNTEAFF.

This chain connects TRBV18 to TRBJ2-2; the match to TRBD2 covers 8 bases. The V gene's germline CDR1 is KGHSH and CDR2 LQKENI. The ends lost 4 bases at V and 4 bases at J; junction bases unmatched: 2. The CDR3 runs 14 residues. CDR3 sequence (DNA): TGTGCCAGCTCACGAAGCGGGGGCACCGGGGAGCTGTTTTTT. It specifies CASSRSGGTGELFF.